This T cell receptor beta chain was obtained from a study of beta chain features in type 1 diabetes. Germline lookup yields CDR1 SGHTA and CDR2 FQGNSA. This CDR3 contains 15 residues. The sequenced template was cDNA made from the entire isolated RNA. Profiled with immunoSEQ multiplex PCR; TCRdb holds only in-frame clones, not every one. The table lists 130,000 or so clones, around 15% of them singletons, with under 2.5% in the top ten. Whole-study findings and limits: In every one of the four CD4+ subsets, TCRB CDR3s were moderately but significantly shorter in Type 1 diabetes patients.

To note about this clone: Its antigen is unknown.

The rearrangement links TRBV7-2 to TRBJ2-3; TRBD2 might be the D (5 bases). The J call is in doubt because the DNA end fits TRBJ2-1 better. This receptor was identified in a man aged 25 to 40 with type 1 diabetes. Sequencing was performed on central memory CD4+ T cells from blood. The DNA of the CDR3 is TGTGCCAGCAGCTTAGTGTCTCTAGCCGGTAATGAGCAGTTCTTC. It codes for CASSLVSLAGNEQFF.